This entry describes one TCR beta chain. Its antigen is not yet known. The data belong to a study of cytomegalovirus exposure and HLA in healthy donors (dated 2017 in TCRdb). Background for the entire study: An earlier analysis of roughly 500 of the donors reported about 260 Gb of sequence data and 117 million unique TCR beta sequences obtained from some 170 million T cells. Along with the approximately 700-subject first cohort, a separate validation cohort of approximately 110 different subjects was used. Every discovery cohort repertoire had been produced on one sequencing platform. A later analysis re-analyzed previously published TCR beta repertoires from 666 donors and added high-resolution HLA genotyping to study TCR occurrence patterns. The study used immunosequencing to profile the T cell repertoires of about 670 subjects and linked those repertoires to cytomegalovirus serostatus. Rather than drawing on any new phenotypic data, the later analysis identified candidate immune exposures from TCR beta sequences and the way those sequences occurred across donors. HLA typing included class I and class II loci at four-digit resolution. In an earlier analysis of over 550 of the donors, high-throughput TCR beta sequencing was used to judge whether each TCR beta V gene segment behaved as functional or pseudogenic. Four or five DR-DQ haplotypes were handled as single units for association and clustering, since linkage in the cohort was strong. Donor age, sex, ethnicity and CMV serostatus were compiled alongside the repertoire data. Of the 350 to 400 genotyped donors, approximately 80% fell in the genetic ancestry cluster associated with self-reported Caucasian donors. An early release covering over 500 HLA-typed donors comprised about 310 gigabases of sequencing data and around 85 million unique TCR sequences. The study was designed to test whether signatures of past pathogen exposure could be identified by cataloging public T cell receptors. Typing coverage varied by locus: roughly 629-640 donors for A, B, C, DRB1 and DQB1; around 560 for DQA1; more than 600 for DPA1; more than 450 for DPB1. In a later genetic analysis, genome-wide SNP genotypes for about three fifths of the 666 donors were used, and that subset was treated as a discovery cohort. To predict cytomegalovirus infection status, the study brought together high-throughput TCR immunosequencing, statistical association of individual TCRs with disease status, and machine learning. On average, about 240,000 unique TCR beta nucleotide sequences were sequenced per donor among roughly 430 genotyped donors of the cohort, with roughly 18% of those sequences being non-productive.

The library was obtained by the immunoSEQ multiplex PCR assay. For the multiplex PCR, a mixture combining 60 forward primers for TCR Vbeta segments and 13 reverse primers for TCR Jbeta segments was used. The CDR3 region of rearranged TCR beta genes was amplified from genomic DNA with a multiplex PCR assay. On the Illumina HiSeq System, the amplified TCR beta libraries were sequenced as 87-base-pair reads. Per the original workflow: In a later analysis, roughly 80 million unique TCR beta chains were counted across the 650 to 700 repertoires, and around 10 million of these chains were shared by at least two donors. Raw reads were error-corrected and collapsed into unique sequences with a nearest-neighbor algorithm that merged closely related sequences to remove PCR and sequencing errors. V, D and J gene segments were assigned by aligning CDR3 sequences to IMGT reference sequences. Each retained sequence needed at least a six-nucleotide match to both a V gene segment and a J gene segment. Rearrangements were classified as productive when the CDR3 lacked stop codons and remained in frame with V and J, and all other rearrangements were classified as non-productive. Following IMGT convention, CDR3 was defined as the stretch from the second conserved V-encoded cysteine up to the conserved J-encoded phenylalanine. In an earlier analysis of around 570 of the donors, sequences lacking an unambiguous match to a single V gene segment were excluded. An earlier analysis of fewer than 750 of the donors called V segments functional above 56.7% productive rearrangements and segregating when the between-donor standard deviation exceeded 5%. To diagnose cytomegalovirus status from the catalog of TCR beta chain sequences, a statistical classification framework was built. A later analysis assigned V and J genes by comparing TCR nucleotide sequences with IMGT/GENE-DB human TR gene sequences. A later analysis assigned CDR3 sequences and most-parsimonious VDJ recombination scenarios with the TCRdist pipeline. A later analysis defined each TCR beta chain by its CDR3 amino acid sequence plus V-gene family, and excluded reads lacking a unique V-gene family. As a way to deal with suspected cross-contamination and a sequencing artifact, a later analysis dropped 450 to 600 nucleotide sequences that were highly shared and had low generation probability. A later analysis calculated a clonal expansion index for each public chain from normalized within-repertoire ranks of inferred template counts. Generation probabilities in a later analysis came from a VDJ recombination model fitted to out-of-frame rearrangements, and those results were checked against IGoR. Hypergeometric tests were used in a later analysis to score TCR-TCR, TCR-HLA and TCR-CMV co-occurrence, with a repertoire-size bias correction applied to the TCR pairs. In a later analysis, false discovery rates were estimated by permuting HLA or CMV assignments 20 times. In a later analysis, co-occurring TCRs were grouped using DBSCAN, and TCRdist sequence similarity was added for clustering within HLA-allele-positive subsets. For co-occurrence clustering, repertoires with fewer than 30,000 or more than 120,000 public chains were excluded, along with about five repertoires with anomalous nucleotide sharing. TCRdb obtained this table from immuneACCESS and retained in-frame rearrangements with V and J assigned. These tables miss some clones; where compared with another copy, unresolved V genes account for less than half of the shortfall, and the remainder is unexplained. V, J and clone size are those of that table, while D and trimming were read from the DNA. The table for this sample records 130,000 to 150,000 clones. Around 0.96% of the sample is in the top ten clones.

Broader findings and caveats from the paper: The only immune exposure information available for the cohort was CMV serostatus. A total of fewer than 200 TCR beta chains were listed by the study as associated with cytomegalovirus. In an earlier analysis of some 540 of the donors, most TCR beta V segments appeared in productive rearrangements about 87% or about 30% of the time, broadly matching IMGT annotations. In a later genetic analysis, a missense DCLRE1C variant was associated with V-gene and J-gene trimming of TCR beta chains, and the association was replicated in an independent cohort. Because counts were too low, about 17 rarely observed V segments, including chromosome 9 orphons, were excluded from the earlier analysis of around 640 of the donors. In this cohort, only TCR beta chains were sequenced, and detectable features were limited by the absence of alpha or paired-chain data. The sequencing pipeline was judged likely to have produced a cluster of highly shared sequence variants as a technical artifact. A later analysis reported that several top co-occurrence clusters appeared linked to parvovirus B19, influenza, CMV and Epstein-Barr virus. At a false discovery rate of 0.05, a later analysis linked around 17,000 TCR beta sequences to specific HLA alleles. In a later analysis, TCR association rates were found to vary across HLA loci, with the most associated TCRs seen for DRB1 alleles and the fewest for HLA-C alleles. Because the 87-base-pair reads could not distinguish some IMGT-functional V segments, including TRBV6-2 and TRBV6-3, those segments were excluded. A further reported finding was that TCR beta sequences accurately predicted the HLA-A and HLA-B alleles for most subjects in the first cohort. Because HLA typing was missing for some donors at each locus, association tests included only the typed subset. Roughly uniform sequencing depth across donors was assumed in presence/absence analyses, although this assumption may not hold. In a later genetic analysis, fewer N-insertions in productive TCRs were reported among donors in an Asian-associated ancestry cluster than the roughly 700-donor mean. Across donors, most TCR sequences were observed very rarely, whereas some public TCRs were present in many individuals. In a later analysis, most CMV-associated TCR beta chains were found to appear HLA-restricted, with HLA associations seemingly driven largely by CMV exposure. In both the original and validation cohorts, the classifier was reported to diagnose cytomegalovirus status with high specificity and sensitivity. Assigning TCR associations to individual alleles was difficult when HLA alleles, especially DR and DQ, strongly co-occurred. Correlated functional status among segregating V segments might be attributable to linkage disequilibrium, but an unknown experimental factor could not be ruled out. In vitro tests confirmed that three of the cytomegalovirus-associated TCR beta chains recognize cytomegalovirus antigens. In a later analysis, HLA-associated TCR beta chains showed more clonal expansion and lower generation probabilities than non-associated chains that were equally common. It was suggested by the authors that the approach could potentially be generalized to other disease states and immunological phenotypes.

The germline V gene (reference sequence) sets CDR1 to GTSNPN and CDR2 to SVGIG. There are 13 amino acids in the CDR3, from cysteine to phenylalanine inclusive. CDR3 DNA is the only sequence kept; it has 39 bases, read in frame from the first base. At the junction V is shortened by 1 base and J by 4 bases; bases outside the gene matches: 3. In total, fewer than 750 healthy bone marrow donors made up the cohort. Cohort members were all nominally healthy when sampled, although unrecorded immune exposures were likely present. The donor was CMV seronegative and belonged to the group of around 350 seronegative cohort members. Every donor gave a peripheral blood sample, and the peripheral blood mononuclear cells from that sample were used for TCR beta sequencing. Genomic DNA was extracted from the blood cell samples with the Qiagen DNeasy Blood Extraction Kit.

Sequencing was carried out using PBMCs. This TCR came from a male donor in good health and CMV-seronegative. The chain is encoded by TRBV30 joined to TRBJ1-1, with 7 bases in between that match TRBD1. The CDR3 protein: CAWSGGGLTEAFF. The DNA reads TGTGCCTGGAGTGGAGGGGGCCTCACTGAAGCTTTCTTT.